This paragraph covers one T cell receptor beta chain sequence. This sample is part of a study of cytomegalovirus exposure and HLA in healthy donors. CDR1 SGHDN and CDR2 FVKESK come from the germline V gene. The CDR3 has 13 amino acids. Trimming removed 1 base from V and 9 bases from J, with 7 bases in between. 60 Vbeta and 13 Jbeta primers were used in PCR. The assay was immunoSEQ multiplex PCR, and TCRdb's table has in-frame clones only and misses some. This table has just over 150,000 clones, around 80% appearing once. The chain is built from TRBV14 and TRBJ1-6, with a weak D call TRBD1 (6 bases). Sequenced input: PBMCs. This clonotype originated in a male donor in good health and CMV-seropositive. Written as DNA, the CDR3 is TGTGCCAGCAGCCAAGGCAGGGGTTCACCCCTCCACTTT. It yields the protein CASSQGRGSPLHF.